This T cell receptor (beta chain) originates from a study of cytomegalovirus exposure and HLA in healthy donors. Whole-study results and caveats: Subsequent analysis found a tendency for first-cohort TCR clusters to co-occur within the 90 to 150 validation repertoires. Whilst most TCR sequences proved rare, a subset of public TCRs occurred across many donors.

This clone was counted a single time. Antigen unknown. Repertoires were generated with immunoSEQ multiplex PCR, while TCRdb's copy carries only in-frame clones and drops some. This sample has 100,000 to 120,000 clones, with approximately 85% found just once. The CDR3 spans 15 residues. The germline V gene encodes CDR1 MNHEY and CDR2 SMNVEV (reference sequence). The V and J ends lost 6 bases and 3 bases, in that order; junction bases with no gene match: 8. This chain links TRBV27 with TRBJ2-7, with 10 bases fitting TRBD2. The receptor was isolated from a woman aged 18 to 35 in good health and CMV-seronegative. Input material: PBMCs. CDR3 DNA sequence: TGTGCCAGCAGATCTAGCGGGGGACCGTACTACGAGCAGTACTTC. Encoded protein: CASRSSGGPYYEQYF.